This T cell receptor beta chain came from a study of T cells and copy number aberrations in small-cell lung cancer. Method: immunoSEQ multiplex PCR; TCRdb's copy keeps in-frame clones and lacks some. Here the sample spans over 6,000 clones, approximately 76% being singletons. Only tumor regions expected to give at least 150 ng DNA were used. In regard to this clone: Its target is not known.

Notes on the study in general: Roughly 75-98% of tumor T-cell clones appeared in only one region.

The CDR3 has 13 residues. V lost 2 bases and J lost 1, with 4 bases in between. CDR1 is KGHSH, CDR2 LQKENI, per germline. This clonotype originated in a man aged 50 or older with small cell lung cancer. The rearrangement joins TRBV18 to TRBJ2-3; D gene uncertain. Sequencing input: tumor tissue. The chain's CDR3 is CASSPGGTDTQYF. The CDR3 region has the DNA TGTGCCAGCTCACCAGGGGGCACAGATACGCAGTATTTT.